This entry describes one T cell receptor beta chain. The CDR3 extends over 15 amino acids. Germline V CDR1 and CDR2: PRHDT, FYEKMQ (reference sequence). V dropped 5 bases and J dropped 4; count of bases not matched to a gene: 10. The use of a sample-barcoded 5' primer and a J-beta primer mix characterized a second PCR of about 7 to 12 cycles. Unique molecular identifiers of 12 random nucleotides labeled each cDNA. No fewer than 3 million CDR3-containing paired-end reads came from each sample. TCRdb analysed the 5' RACE reads with MiXCR anew, one entry per CDR3 protein. The sample has around 800,000 distinct CDR3 sequences, roughly 53% seen once. The data were taken from a study of blood T cells in healthy people across ages.

Material: blood. This chain connects TRBV13 to TRBJ2-7, with TRBD2 matching over 8 bases. This TCR was recovered from a man older than 75 in good health. In DNA form, the CDR3 reads TGTGCCAGCAGCCCCGGGGGGGCATCAAATTACGAGCAGTACTTC. Translation gives CASSPGGASNYEQYF.